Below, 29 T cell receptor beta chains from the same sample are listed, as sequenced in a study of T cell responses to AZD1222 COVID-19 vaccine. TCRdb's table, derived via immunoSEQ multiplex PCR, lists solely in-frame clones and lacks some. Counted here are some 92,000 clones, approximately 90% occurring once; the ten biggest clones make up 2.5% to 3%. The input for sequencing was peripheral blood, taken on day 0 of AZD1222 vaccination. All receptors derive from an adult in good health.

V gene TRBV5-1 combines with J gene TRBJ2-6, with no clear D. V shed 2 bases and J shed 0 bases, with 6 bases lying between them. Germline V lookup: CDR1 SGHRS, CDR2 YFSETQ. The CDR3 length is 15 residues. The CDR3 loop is CASSLSISGANVLTF. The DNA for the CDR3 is TGCGCCAGCAGCTTATCCATCTCTGGGGCCAACGTCCTGACTTTC.

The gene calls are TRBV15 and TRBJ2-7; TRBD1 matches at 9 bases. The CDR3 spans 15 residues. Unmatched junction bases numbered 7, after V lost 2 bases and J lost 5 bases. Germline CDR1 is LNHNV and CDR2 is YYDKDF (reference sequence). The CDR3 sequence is CATSRSGQGRHEQYF. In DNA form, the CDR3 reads TGTGCCACCAGCAGAAGTGGACAGGGGCGGCACGAGCAGTACTTC. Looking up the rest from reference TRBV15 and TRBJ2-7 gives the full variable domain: DAMVIQNPRYQVTQFGKPVTLSCSQTLNHNVMYWYQQKSSQAPKLLFHYYDKDFNNEADTPDNFQSRRPNTSFCFLDIRSPGLGDTAMYLCATSRSGQGRHEQYFGPGTRLTVT.

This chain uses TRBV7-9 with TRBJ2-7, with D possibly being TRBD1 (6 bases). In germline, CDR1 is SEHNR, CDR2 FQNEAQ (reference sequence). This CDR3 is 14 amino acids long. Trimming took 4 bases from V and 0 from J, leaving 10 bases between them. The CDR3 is CASSSQGNSYEQYF. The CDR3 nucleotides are TGTGCCAGCAGCTCACAGGGTAACTCCTACGAGCAGTACTTC. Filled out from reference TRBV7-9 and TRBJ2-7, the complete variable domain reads DTGVSQNPRHKITKRGQNVTFRCDPISEHNRLYWYRQTLGQGPEFLTYFQNEAQLEKSRLLSDRFSAERPKGSFSTLEIQRTEQGDSAMYLCASSSQGNSYEQYFGPGTRLTVT.

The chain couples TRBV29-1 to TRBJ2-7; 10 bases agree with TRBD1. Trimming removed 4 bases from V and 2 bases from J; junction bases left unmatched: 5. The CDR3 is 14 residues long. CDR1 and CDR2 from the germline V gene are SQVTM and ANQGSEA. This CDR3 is CSVVRGTGAYEQYF. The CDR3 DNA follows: TGCAGCGTTGTAAGGGGGACAGGGGCCTACGAGCAGTACTTC.

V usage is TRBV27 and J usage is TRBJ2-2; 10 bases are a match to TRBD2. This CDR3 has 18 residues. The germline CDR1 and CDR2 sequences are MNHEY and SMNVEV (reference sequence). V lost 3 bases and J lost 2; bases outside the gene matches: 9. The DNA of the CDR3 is TGTGCCAGCAGTTTGAAACTAGCGGGATATATTAACACCGGGGAGCTGTTTTTT. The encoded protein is CASSLKLAGYINTGELFF.

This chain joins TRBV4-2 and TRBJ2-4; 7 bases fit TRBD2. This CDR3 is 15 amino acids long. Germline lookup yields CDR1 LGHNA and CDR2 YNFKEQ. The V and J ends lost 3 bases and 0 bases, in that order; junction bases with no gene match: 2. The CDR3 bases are TGTGCCAGCAGCCATATAGCGGGAGCCAAAAACATTCAGTACTTC. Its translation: CASSHIAGAKNIQYF.

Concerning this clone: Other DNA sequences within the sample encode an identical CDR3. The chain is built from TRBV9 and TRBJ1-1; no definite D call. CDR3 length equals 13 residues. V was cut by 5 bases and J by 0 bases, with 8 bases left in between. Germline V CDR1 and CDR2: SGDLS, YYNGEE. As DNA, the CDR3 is TGTGCCAGCAGTGAGGCTATGAACACTGAAGCTTTCTTT. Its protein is CASSEAMNTEAFF.

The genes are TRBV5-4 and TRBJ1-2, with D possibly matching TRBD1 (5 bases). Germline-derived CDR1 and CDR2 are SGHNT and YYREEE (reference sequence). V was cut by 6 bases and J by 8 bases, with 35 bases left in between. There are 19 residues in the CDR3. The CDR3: CASTLYYGAAGLTFYGYTF. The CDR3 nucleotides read TGTGCCAGCACCTTATATTACGGAGCGGCAGGGCTTACATTCTACGGCTACACCTTC.

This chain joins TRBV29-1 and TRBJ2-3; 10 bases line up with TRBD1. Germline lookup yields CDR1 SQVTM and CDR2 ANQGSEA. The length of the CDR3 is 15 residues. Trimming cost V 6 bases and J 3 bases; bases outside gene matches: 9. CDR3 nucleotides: TGCAGCGTCAGTTCGACAGGGGGCATTACAGATACGCAGTATTTT. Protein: CSVSSTGGITDTQYF.

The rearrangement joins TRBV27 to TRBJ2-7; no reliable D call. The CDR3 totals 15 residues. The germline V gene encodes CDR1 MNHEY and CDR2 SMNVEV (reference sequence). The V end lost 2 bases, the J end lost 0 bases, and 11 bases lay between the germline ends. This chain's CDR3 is CASSLGSFLSYEQYF. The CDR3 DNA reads TGTGCCAGCAGTTTAGGTTCTTTTCTCTCCTACGAGCAGTACTTC.

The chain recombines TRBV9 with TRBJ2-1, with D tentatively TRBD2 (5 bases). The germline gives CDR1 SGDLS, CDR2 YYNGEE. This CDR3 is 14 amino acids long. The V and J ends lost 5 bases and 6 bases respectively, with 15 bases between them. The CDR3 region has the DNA TGTGCCAGCAGGTTACGGGGAATAGGCAATGAGCAGTTCTTC. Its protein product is CASRLRGIGNEQFF. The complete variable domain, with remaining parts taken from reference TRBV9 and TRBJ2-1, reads DSGVTQTPKHLITATGQRVTLRCSPRSGDLSVYWYQQSLDQGLQFLIQYYNGEERAKGNILERFSAQQFPDLHSELNLSSLELGDSALYFCASRLRGIGNEQFFGPGTRLTVL.

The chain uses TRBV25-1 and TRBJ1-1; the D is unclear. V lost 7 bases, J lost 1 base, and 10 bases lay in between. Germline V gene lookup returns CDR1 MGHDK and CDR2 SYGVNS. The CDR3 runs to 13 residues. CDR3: CASTKTENTEAFF. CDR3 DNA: TGTGCCAGCACCAAGACCGAGAACACTGAAGCTTTCTTT.

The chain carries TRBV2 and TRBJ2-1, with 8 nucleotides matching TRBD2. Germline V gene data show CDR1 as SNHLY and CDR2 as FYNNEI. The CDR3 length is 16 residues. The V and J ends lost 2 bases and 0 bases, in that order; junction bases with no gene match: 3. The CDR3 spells CASSELAGGSYNEQFF. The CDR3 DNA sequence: TGTGCCAGCAGTGAATTGGCGGGAGGCTCCTACAATGAGCAGTTCTTC.

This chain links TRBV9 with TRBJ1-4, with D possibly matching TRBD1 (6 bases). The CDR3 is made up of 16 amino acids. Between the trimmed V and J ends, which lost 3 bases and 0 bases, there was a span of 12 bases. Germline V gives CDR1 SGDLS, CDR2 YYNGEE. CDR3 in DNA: TGTGCCAGCAGCGAGAGTGGGACACCAACTAATGAAAAACTGTTTTTT. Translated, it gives CASSESGTPTNEKLFF.

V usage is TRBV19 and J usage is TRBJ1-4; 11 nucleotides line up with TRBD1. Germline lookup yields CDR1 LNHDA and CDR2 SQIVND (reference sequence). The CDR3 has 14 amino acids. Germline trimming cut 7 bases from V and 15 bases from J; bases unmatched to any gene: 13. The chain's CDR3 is CASTTTGTGGSVFF. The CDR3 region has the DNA TGTGCCAGTACCACGACCGGGACAGGGGGTTCGGTGTTTTTT.

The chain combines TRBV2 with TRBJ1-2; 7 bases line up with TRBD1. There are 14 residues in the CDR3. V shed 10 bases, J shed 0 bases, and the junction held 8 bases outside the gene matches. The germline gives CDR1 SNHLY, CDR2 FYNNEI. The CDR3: CATSRGPTNYGYTF. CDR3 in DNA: TGTGCCACGTCAAGGGGGCCCACTAACTATGGCTACACCTTC.

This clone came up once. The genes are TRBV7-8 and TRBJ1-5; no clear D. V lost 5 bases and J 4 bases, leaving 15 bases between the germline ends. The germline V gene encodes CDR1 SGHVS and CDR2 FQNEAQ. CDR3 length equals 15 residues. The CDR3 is CASSPIRAENQPQHF. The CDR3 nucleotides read TGTGCCAGCAGCCCTATTAGGGCAGAGAATCAGCCCCAGCATTTT.

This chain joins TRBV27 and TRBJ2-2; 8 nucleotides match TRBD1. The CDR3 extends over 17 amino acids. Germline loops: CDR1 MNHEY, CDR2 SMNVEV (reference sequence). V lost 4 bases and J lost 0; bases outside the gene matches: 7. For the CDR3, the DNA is TGTGCCAGCAGTTCCCTGGGCAGGGGGCCGAACACCGGGGAGCTGTTTTTT. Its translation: CASSSLGRGPNTGELFF.

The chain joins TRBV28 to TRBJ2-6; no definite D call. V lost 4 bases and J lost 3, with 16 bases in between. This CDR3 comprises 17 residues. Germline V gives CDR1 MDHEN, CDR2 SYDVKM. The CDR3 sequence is CASSSGTGLGGANVLTF. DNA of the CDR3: TGTGCCAGCAGTTCCGGCACGGGCCTCGGTGGGGCCAACGTCCTGACTTTC.

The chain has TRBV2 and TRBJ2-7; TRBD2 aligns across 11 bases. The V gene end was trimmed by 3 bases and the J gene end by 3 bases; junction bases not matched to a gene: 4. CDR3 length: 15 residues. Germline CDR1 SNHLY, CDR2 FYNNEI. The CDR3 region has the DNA TGTGCCAGCAGTGATGTCACTAGCGGGGGCTACGAGCAGTACTTC. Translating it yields CASSDVTSGGYEQYF.

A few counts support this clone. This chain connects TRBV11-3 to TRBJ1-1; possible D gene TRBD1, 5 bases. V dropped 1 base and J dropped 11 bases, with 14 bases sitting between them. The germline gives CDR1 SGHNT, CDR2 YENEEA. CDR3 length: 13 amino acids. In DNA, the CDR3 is TGTGCCAGCAGCTTAGGTGACCAGGGAACGGCTTTCTTT. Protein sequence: CASSLGDQGTAFF.

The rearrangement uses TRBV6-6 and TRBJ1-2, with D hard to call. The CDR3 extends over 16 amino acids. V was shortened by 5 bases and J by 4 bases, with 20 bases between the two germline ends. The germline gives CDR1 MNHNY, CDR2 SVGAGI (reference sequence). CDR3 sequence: CASSRLSTPGGYGYTF. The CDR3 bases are TGTGCCAGCAGTCGACTGTCGACCCCCGGAGGCTATGGCTACACCTTC.

CDR3 nucleotide sequence: TGTGCCAGTAGTATAGGAGCCGGTCAGGGCAGGGACACTGAAGCTTTCTTT. It codes for CASSIGAGQGRDTEAFF. V is TRBV19 and J is TRBJ1-1, with a possible D match to TRBD1 (5 bases). Germline lookup yields CDR1 LNHDA and CDR2 SQIVND (reference sequence). The CDR3 extends over 17 amino acids. The V end was cut by 1 base, the J end by 3 bases, with 18 bases between. Supplemented by reference TRBV19 and TRBJ1-1, the full variable domain reads DGGITQSPKYLFRKEGQNVTLSCEQNLNHDAMYWYRQDPGQGLRLIYYSQIVNDFQKGDIAEGYSVSREKKESFPLTVTSAQKNPTAFYLCASSIGAGQGRDTEAFFGQGTRLTVV.

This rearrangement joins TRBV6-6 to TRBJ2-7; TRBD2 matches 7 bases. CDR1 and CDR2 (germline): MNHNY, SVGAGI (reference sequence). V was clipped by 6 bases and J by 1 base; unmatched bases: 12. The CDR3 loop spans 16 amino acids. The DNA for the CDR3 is TGTGCCAGCAGCACCACGTCTGGACTAGGATCCTACGAGCAGTACTTC. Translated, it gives CASSTTSGLGSYEQYF.

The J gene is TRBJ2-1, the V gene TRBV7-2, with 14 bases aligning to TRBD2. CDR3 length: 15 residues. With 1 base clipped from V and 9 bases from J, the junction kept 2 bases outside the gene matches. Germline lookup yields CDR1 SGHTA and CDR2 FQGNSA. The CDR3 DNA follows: TGTGCCAGCAGCTTAGGACTAGCGGGAGGGAGTGAGCAGTTCTTC. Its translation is CASSLGLAGGSEQFF.

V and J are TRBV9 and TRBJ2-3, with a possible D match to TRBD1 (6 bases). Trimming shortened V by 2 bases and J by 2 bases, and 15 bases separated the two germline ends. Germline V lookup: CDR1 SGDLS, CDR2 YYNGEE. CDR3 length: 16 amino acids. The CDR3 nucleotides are TGTGCCAGCAGCGTTACAGGGATGGGGAACACAGATACGCAGTATTTT. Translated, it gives CASSVTGMGNTDTQYF.

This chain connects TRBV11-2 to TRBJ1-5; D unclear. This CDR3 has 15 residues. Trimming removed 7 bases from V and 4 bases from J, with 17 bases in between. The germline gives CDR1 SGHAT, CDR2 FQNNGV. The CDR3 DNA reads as TGTGCCAGCAAGCAATCCGCCGGGGTTAATCAGCCCCAGCATTTT. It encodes CASKQSAGVNQPQHF.

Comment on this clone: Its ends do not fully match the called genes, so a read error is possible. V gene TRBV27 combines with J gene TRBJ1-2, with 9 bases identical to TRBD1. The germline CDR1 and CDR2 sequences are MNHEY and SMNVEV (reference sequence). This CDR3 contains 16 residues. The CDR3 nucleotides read TGTGCCAGCAGTCTCCTTACACCGGGACAGGGATCTGGCTATACCTTC. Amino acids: CASSLLTPGQGSGYTF.

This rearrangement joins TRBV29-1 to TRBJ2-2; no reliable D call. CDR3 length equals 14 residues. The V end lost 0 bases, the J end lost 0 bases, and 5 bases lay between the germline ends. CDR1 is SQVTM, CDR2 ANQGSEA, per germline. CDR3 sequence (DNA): TGCAGCGTTGAAGAAGGCACGAACACCGGGGAGCTGTTTTTT. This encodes CSVEEGTNTGELFF.